These 24 T cell receptor delta chains came from one sample sequenced in a study of gamma delta lymphoproliferative disorders and STAT genes. PBMCs from patients and controls supplied the genomic DNA for sequencing. TCRdb re-called the multiplex PCR reads using CATT. The sample holds under 800 delta-chain clones, roughly 2.9% seen once. The sequencing input was blood. The receptor set was obtained from a human donor in good health.

This clone turned up a few times. A J gene of TRDJ3 was called, though the V gene was not; the table's D call, TRDD3, was not checked against the DNA. The CDR3 contains 18 residues. DNA of the CDR3: TGTGCCTCCCTGGGTACACTGGGGGATACCTGGGACACCCGACAGATGTTTTTC. Encoded protein: CASLGTLGDTWDTRQMFF.

This clone turned up a few times. TCRdb shows a much larger clone's protein in place of this DNA's translation, and the two differ at residue 14, likely through a read error; the protein shown is translated from the DNA. CDR3 nucleotides: TGTGCTCTTGGGGATCCCCCTCTGGCATGGGGGATACTCGGGTACACCGATAAACTCATCTTT. Its translation is CALGDPPLAWGILGYTDKLIF. The genes are TRDV1 and TRDJ1; TRDD3 matches 10 bases. Germline V gives CDR1 TSWWSYY, CDR2 QGS. The V gene end was trimmed by 3 bases and the J gene end by 0 bases; junction bases not matched to a gene: 19. CDR3 length: 21 residues.

This clone was seen a few times. The protein given by TCRdb reflects a much larger clone and differs at residue 16 from this DNA's translation, likely from a read error; the protein shown is the DNA's translation. The rearrangement uses TRDV1 and TRDJ1, with 7 bases fitting TRDD3. Per germline, CDR1 TSWWSYY and CDR2 QGS. After removal of 0 bases from V and 0 bases from J, the junction contained 28 bases not matched to a gene. This CDR3 contains 24 residues. The CDR3 sequence is CALGELRFLYFGVLGNQHTDKLIF. CDR3 in DNA: TGTGCTCTTGGGGAACTGAGGTTCCTCTACTTTGGAGTACTGGGGAACCAGCACACCGATAAACTCATCTTT.

For this clone: This likely reflects a read error, since a far larger clone is one base away. Other nucleotide sequences from this sample produce the same CDR3. The chain uses TRDV2 and TRDJ3; 9 positions match TRDD3. Germline assignment: CDR1 GEAIGNYY and CDR2 EKD. The CDR3 runs to 19 residues. The CDR3 DNA follows: TGTGCCTGTTCTTTACTGGGGGACGAAAGCTCCTGGGACACCCGACAAATGTTTTTC. Encoded protein: CACSLLGDESSWDTRQMFF.

This clone was detected many times. The protein in TCRdb stems from a much larger clone and differs at residue 3 from this DNA's translation, likely a read error; here the protein is translated from the DNA. The J gene is TRDJ1, the V gene TRDV2; 9 bases match TRDD2. The CDR3 is made up of 18 amino acids. J gave up 0 bases and V 9 bases, and 19 bases lay outside the gene matches. CDR1 and CDR2 (germline): GEAIGNYY, EKD. CDR3 sequence: CARVLVSFLPTDTDKLIF. The CDR3 bases are TGTGCCCGTGTTCTAGTCTCCTTCCTACCCACCGACACCGATAAACTCATCTTT.

In this sample, this clone turned up a few times. The amino acid sequence in TCRdb belongs to a much larger clone and departs from this DNA's translation at residue 4, likely a sequencing read error; the sequence shown is translated from the DNA. The CDR3 sequence: CACGFILGDTSYTDKLIF. The CDR3 nucleotides read TGTGCCTGTGGCTTTATACTGGGGGATACTAGCTACACCGATAAACTCATCTTT. The chain links TRDV2 to TRDJ1; the match to TRDD3 covers 12 bases. This CDR3 spans 18 amino acids. Trimming removed 5 bases from V and 0 bases from J; junction bases left unmatched: 12. Germline CDR1 GEAIGNYY, CDR2 EKD.

This clone was counted at least ten times. The protein in TCRdb stems from a much larger clone and differs at residue 5 from this DNA's translation, likely a read error; here the protein is translated from the DNA. This chain connects TRDV2 to TRDJ1, with 9 bases matching TRDD3. This CDR3 has 19 residues. The V and J ends lost 3 bases and 2 bases, in that order; junction bases with no gene match: 18. Germline assignment: CDR1 GEAIGNYY and CDR2 EKD. CDR3 protein: CACDAAGGRLGDQTDKLIF. The CDR3 DNA reads TGTGCCTGTGACGCCGCAGGAGGGAGACTGGGGGACCAGACCGATAAACTCATCTTT.

The sample holds a few counts of this clone. The protein recorded in TCRdb matches a much larger clone and deviates from this DNA's translation at residue 16, suggesting a read error; the protein here is obtained by translating the DNA. The rearrangement joins TRDV2 to TRDJ3; TRDD3 aligns across 10 bases. The CDR3 spans 19 residues. Per germline, CDR1 GEAIGNYY and CDR2 EKD. This chain's CDR3 is CACDTLGDKESWDTRRMFF. The CDR3 DNA sequence: TGTGCCTGTGACACTCTGGGGGATAAGGAGTCCTGGGACACCCGACGGATGTTTTTC.

Turning to this clone: TCRdb's protein for this DNA is that of a much larger clone and differs from the translation at residue 13, likely a read error; the protein shown is the DNA translation. This chain joins TRDV1 and TRDJ1; TRDD3 matches at 9 bases. The CDR3 length is 24 residues. Germline lookup yields CDR1 TSWWSYY and CDR2 QGS. The trim removed 0 bases at V and 0 bases at J, leaving 26 bases unmatched. In DNA form, the CDR3 reads TGTGCTCTTGGGGAACTGAGGTTCCTCTACTTTGGAATACTGGGGGACCAGCACACCGATAAACTCATCTTT. It yields the protein CALGELRFLYFGILGDQHTDKLIF.

On this clone: TCRdb assigns this DNA the protein of a much larger clone, which departs from its translation at residue 12; this likely reflects a read error, and the protein shown comes from translating the DNA. V is TRDV2 and J is TRDJ2, with 7 positions matching TRDD3. The CDR3 runs to 17 residues. V was clipped by 0 bases and J by 6 bases; unmatched bases: 12. Germline V gives CDR1 GEAIGNYY, CDR2 EKD. CDR3 amino acids: CACDTVARDTLAAQLFF. CDR3 in DNA: TGTGCCTGTGACACCGTGGCTCGGGATACTCTGGCAGCACAACTCTTCTTT.

Here the J gene is TRDJ3 and the V gene is not called; the listed D gene, TRDD3, was not tested against the DNA. This CDR3 is built from 21 residues. The CDR3 here is CASLCLPGYTGDTWDTRQMFF. CDR3 nucleotide sequence: TGTGCTTCATTGTGCCTTCCTGGGTACACTGGGGATACCTGGGACACCCGACAGATGTTTTTC.

This clone was counted ten times or more. TCRdb has a much larger clone's protein, which differs at residue 9 from the translation of this DNA, likely because of a read error; what is shown is the protein translated from the DNA. The rearrangement joins TRDV2 to TRDJ3, with 9 bases identical to TRDD3. Germline-derived CDR1 and CDR2 are GEAIGNYY and EKD. V was clipped by 1 base and J by 1 base; unmatched bases: 7. The CDR3 length is 19 residues. CDR3: CACDTLGDEESWDTRQMFF. DNA of the CDR3: TGTGCCTGTGACACTCTGGGGGATGAGGAGTCCTGGGACACCCGACAGATGTTTTTC.

This clone is categorized as medium-sized. This is likely an artifact of a read error, given a far larger clone one base away. The chain employs TRDV2 and TRDJ2, with D uncertain. CDR1 is GEAIGNYY, CDR2 EKD, per germline. This CDR3 region has 13 residues. CDR3 region: CACGTGVTAQLFF. The CDR3 DNA follows: TGTGCCTGTGGCACCGGAGTGACAGCACAACTCTTCTTT.

This clone has just a few counts. This likely traces to a read error, being one base from a far larger clone. This same CDR3 is encoded by further DNA sequences in the sample. This sequence joins TRDV2 and TRDJ3; 9 bases are a match to TRDD3. This CDR3 is 19 amino acids long. CDR1 GEAIGNYY and CDR2 EKD come from the germline V gene. The CDR3 nucleotides are TGCGCCTGTTCTTTACTGGGGGACGAAAGCTCCTGGGACACCCGACAGATGTTTTTC. Translation gives CACSLLGDESSWDTRQMFF.

A remark on this clone: This probably arose from a read error, given a far larger clone one base away. Other DNA sequences in this sample translate to the same CDR3. The chain combines TRDV2 with TRDJ2; the match to TRDD3 covers 7 bases. The trim removed 4 bases at V and 3 bases at J, leaving 13 bases unmatched. Germline assignment: CDR1 GEAIGNYY and CDR2 EKD. The CDR3 consists of 17 residues. The CDR3 sequence: CACDTVARDTLTAQLFF. The CDR3 bases are TGTGCCTGTGATACCGTGGCTCGGGATACTCTGACAGCACAACTCTTCTTT.

This clone came up a few times. The mismatch at residue 3 between this DNA's translation and the TCRdb protein of a much larger clone likely reflects a read error; the protein shown is translated from the DNA. The chain recombines TRDV2 with TRDJ3; 10 bases align to TRDD3. The CDR3 is 19 residues long. The germline V gene encodes CDR1 GEAIGNYY and CDR2 EKD. Trimming took 8 bases from V and 0 from J; bases not matched to a gene: 12. The CDR3 nucleotides read TGTGCCTATGATCTGACTGGGGGATCCACCTCCTGGGACACCCGACAGATGTTTTTC. Residues: CAYDLTGGSTSWDTRQMFF.

This clone has a handful of counts. This DNA's translation differs at residues 3 and 7 from TCRdb's protein, which comes from a much larger clone; a read error is likely, and the protein shown is translated from the DNA. V usage is TRDV2 and J usage is TRDJ1; perhaps TRDD3 as D (5 bases). The V gene's germline CDR1 is GEAIGNYY and CDR2 EKD. This CDR3 has 16 amino acids. This CDR3 is CARDRLPGKGTDKLIF. As DNA, the CDR3 is TGTGCCCGTGACCGCTTACCGGGGAAAGGCACCGATAAACTCATCTTT.

This clone was seen a few times. TCRdb shows a much larger clone's protein in place of this DNA's translation, and the two differ at residue 19, likely through a read error; the protein shown is translated from the DNA. V gene TRDV1 combines with J gene TRDJ1, with 10 positions matching TRDD3. Germline V CDR1 and CDR2: TSWWSYY, QGS. This CDR3 contains 21 residues. In nucleotides, the CDR3 is TGTGCTCTTGGGGATCCCCCTCTGGCATGGGGGATACTCAGGTACACCGATAAACGCATCTTT. Residues: CALGDPPLAWGILRYTDKRIF.

There are a few counts of this clone. The rearrangement uses TRDV3 and TRDJ1, with TRDD3 identical over 11 bases. The CDR3 spans 16 residues. The V gene's germline CDR1 is TVYSNPD and CDR2 GDNSRS (reference sequence). V trimming: 3 bases; J trimming: 2 bases; junction bases outside the gene matches: 11. The CDR3 reads CAFPGGLGDTTDKLIF. Written as DNA, the CDR3 is TGTGCCTTCCCAGGGGGCCTGGGGGATACAACCGATAAACTCATCTTT.

By share of the sample, this clone is hyperexpanded. Other DNA sequences of this sample code for an identical CDR3. The chain carries TRDV2 and TRDJ3; 9 nucleotides agree with TRDD3. This CDR3 region has 21 residues. The J segment lost 0 bases and the V segment lost 3 bases, leaving 14 bases of the junction unmatched. Germline V lookup: CDR1 GEAIGNYY, CDR2 EKD. CDR3 DNA: TGTGCCTGTGACTCTTCGGATACTGGGGGAACGAGCTCCTGGGACACCCGACAGATGTTTTTC. Residues: CACDSSDTGGTSSWDTRQMFF.

Turning to this clone: TCRdb lists the protein of a much larger clone for this DNA, which differs at residue 7, so this is likely a read error; the protein given here is translated from the DNA itself. CDR3 DNA: TGTGCCTGTGACTTTATACCGGGGGATACTAGCTACACCGATAAACTCATCTTT. It specifies CACDFIPGDTSYTDKLIF. This chain links TRDV2 with TRDJ1; 9 bases are a match to TRDD3. Germline CDR1 and CDR2: GEAIGNYY and EKD. This CDR3 comprises 18 residues. Trimming at V came to 3 bases and at J to 0 bases, leaving 13 bases not matched to a gene.

Comments on this clone: The protein held in TCRdb is that of a much larger clone and does not match this DNA's translation at residue 19, likely because of a read error; the protein shown is translated from the DNA. The CDR3 DNA reads TGTGCTCTTGGGGATCCCCCTCTGGCATGGGGGATACTCAGGTACACCGATAAACCCATCTTT. It encodes CALGDPPLAWGILRYTDKPIF. V is TRDV1 and J is TRDJ1; TRDD3 aligns across 10 bases. CDR1 and CDR2 (germline): TSWWSYY, QGS. The CDR3 is 21 residues long.

In this sample, this clone turned up a few times. This DNA's translation and the protein TCRdb lists, from a much larger clone, do not match at residue 11, likely due to a read error; the protein shown is translated from the DNA. The rearrangement uses TRDV2 and TRDJ1, with TRDD3 matching 12 bases. CDR3 size: 18 residues. The ends lost 3 bases at V and 0 bases at J; junction bases unmatched: 10. The germline V gene encodes CDR1 GEAIGNYY and CDR2 EKD. CDR3 nucleotides: TGTGCCTGTGACTTTATACTGGGGGATACTAACTACACCGATAAACTCATCTTT. Protein sequence: CACDFILGDTNYTDKLIF.

Concerning this clone: The TCRdb protein, from a much larger clone, departs from this DNA's translation at residue 14, likely by read error; the protein shown derives from the DNA. This rearrangement joins TRDV2 to TRDJ2; 7 positions match TRDD3. In germline, CDR1 is GEAIGNYY, CDR2 EKD. CDR3 length: 17 residues. The CDR3 protein is CACDTVARDTLTARLFF. Here the CDR3 DNA reads TGTGCCTGTGACACCGTGGCTCGGGATACTCTGACAGCACGACTCTTCTTT.